The entry that follows covers one T cell receptor beta chain sequence. This sample is part of a study of glioma-infiltrating T cells after dendritic cell vaccination. The method was immunoSEQ multiplex PCR; TCRdb's version includes in-frame clones alone and lacks a portion of them. The sample holds under 100,000 clones, over 75% seen once. CDR1 is SGHRS, CDR2 YFSETQ, per germline. With V trimmed by 4 bases and J by 3 bases, 7 bases remained unmatched. This CDR3 contains 15 residues. This rearrangement joins TRBV5-1 to TRBJ2-7; 10 nucleotides agree with TRBD1. The specimen comprised blood, sampled before dendritic cell vaccination. The receptor comes from a human donor with glioblastoma. DNA for the CDR3: TGCGCCAGCAGCCCGAGGGGGACAGGGGTCTACGAGCAGTACTTC. Protein product: CASSPRGTGVYEQYF.